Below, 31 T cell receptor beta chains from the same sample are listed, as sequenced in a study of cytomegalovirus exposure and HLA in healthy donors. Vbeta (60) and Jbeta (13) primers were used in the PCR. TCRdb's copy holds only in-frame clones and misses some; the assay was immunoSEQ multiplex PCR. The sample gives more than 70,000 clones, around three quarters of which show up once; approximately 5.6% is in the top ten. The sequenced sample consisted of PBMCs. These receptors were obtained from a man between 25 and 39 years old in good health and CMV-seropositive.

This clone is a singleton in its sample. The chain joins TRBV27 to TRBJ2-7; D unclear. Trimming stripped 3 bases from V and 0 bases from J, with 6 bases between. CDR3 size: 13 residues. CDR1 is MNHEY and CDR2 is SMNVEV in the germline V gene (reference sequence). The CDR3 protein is CASSFSLSYEQYF. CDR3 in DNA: TGTGCCAGCAGTTTTAGCCTCTCCTACGAGCAGTACTTC.

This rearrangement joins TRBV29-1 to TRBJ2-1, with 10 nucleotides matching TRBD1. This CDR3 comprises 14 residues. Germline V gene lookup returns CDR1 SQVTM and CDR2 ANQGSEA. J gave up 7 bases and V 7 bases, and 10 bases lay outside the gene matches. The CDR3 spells CSARDRGSMNEQFF. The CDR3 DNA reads TGCAGCGCCCGGGACAGGGGCTCGATGAATGAGCAGTTCTTC.

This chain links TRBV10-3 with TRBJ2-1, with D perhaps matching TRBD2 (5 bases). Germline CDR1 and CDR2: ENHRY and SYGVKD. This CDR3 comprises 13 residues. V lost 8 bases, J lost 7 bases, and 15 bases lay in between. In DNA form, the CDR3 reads TGTGCCATCGGTTCTTCTCCGGGAAATGAGCAGTTCTTC. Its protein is CAIGSSPGNEQFF.

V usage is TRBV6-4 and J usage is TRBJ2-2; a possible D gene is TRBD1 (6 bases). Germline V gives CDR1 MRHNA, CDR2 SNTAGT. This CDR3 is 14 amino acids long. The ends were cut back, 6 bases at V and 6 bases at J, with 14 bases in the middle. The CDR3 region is CASSAQGPAGELFF. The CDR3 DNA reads TGTGCCAGCAGCGCCCAGGGGCCCGCCGGGGAGCTGTTTTTT.

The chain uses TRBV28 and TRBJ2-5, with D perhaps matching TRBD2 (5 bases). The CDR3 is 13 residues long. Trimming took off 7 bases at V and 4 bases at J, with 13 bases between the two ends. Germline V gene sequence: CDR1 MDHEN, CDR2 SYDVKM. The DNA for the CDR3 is TGTGCCAGCACTCCCCTAGGGAGAGAGACCCAGTACTTC. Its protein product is CASTPLGRETQYF.

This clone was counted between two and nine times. This CDR3 reads CASSEGESSGKEQFF. The CDR3 region has the DNA TGCGCCAGCAGCGAAGGGGAGTCTAGCGGGAAAGAGCAGTTCTTC. The J gene is TRBJ2-1, the V gene TRBV4-1; 9 positions match TRBD2. The germline V gene encodes CDR1 MGHRA and CDR2 YSYEKL. Trimming at V came to 5 bases and at J to 10 bases, leaving 12 bases not matched to a gene. The CDR3 spans 15 residues.

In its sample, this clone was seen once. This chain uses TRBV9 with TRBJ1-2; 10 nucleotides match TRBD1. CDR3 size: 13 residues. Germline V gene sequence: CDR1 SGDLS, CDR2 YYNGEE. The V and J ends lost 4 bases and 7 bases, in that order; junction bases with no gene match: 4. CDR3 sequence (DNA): TGTGCCAGCAGCCAGGGGGACAGGGGTGGCTACACCTTC. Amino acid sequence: CASSQGDRGGYTF.

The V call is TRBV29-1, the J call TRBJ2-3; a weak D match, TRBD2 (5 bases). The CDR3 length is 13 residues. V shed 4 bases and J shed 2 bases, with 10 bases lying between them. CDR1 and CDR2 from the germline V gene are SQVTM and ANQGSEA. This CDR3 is CSVAEGLTDTQYF. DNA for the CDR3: TGCAGCGTTGCCGAGGGCCTCACAGATACGCAGTATTTT.

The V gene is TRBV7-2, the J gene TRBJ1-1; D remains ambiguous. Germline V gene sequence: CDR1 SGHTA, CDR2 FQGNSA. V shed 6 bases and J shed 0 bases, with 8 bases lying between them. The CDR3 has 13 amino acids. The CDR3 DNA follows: TGTGCCAGCAGTTCTCAGGTGAACACTGAAGCTTTCTTT. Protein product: CASSSQVNTEAFF.

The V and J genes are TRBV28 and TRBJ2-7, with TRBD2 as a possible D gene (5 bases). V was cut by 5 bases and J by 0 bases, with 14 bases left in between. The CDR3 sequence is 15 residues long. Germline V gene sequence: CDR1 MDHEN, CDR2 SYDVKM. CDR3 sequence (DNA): TGTGCCAGCAGTGATCACGACCGGGGCTCCTACGAGCAGTACTTC. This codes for CASSDHDRGSYEQYF.

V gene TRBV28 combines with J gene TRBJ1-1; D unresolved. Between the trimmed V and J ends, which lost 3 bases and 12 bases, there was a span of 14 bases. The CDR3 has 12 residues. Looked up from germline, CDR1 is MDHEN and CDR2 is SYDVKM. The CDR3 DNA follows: TGTGCCAGCAGTTTTGCGTCTCCCGGGTCTTTCTTT. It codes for CASSFASPGSFF.

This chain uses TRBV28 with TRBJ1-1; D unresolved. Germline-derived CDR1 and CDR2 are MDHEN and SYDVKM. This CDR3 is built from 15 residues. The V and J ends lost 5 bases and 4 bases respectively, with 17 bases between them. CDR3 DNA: TGTGCCAGCAGTGCCCGGGCCGCGGGAGTCACTGAAGCTTTCTTT. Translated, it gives CASSARAAGVTEAFF.

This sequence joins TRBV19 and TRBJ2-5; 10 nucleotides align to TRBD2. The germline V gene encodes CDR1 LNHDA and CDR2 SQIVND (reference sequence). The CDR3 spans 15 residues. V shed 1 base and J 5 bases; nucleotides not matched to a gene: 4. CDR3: CASSIVGSGGETQYF. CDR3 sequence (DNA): TGTGCCAGTAGTATAGTTGGTAGCGGGGGGGAGACCCAGTACTTC.

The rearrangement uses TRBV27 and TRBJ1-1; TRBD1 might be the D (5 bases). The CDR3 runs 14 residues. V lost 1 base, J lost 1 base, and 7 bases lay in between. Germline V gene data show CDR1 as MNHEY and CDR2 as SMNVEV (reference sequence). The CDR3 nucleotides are TGTGCCAGCAGTTTATTCGGACAGAACACTGAAGCTTTCTTT. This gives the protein CASSLFGQNTEAFF.

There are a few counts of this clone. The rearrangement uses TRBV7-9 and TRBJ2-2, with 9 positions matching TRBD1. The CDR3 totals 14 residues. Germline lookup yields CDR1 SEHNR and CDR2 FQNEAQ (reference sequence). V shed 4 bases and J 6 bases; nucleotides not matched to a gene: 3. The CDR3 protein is CASSSTGGSGELFF. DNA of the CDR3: TGTGCCAGCAGCTCGACAGGGGGATCCGGGGAGCTGTTTTTT.

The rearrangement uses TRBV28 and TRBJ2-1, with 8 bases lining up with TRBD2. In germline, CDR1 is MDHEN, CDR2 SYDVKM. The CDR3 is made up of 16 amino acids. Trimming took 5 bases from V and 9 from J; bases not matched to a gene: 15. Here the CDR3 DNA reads TGTGCCAGCAGTCACGGGGGGGAGGGGCCACAGGGTGAGCAGTTCTTC. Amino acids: CASSHGGEGPQGEQFF.

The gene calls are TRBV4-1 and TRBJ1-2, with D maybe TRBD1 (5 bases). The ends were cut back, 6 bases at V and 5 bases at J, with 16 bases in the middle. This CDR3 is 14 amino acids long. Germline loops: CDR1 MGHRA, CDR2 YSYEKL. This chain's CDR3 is CASSSGTVSYGYTF. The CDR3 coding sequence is TGCGCCAGCAGTAGCGGGACCGTAAGTTATGGCTACACCTTC.

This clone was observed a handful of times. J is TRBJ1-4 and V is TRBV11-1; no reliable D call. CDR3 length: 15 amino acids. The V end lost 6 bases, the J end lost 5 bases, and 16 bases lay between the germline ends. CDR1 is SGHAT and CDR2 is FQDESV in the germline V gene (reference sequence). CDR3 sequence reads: CASSLSGSTNEKLFF. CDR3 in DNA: TGTGCCAGCAGTCTAAGCGGGAGCACAAATGAAAAACTGTTTTTT.

This CDR3 reads CAGVAGQGCNQPQHF. The CDR3, as DNA: TGCGCCGGGGTGGCGGGACAGGGTTGCAATCAGCCCCAGCATTTT. The chain carries TRBV10-1 and TRBJ1-5, with TRBD1 matching over 9 bases. V dropped 11 bases and J dropped 2; count of bases not matched to a gene: 10. This CDR3 is 15 amino acids long. Germline V gives CDR1 WNHNN, CDR2 SYGVQD (reference sequence).

The CDR3 sequence: CASSLWGDRVNSGNTIYF. CDR3 DNA: TGCGCCAGCAGCTTATGGGGGGACAGGGTAAACTCTGGAAACACCATATATTTT. V gene TRBV5-1 combines with J gene TRBJ1-3, with 9 bases matching TRBD1. The CDR3 has 18 residues. Germline V gene lookup returns CDR1 SGHRS and CDR2 YFSETQ. The ends lost 2 bases at V and 0 bases at J; junction bases unmatched: 9. The variable domain in full, with the rest retrieved from reference TRBV5-1 and TRBJ1-3, is KAGVTQTPRYLIKTRGQQVTLSCSPISGHRSVSWYQQTPGQGLQFLFEYFSETQRNKGNFPGRFSGRQFSNSRSEMNVSTLELGDSALYLCASSLWGDRVNSGNTIYFGEGSWLTVV.

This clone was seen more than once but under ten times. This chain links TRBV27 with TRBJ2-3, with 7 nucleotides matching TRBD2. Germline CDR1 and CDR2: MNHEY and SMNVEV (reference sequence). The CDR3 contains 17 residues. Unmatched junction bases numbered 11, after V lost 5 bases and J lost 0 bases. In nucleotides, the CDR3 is TGTGCCAGCAGTAGACTCGGGAGCGGGGTTAGCACAGATACGCAGTATTTT. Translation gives CASSRLGSGVSTDTQYF.

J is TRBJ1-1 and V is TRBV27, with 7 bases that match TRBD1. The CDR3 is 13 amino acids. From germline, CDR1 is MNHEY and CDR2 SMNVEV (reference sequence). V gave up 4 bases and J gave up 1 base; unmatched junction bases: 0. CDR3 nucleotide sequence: TGTGCCAGCAGTTACAGGGGGAACACTGAAGCTTTCTTT. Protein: CASSYRGNTEAFF.

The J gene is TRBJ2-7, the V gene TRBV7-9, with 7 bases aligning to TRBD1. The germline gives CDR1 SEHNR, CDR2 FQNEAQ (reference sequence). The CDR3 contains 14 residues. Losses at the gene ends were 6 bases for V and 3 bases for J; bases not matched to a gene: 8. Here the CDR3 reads CASRTGQMLYEQYV. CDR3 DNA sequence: TGTGCCAGCAGGACGGGACAGATGCTCTACGAGCAGTACGTC.

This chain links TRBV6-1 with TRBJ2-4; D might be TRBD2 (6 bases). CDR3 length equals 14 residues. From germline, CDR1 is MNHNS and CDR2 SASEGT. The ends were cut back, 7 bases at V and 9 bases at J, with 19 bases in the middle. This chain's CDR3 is CASIMGLQWGIQYF. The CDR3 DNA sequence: TGTGCCAGCATCATGGGACTTCAATGGGGCATTCAGTACTTC.

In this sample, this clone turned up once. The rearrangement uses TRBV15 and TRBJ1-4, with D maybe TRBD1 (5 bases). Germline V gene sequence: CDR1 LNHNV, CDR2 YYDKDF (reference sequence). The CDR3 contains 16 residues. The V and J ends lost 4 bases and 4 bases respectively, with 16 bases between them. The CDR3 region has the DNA TGTGCCACCAGCAACCCACCAGGGTTAGGTAATGAAAAACTGTTTTTT. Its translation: CATSNPPGLGNEKLFF.

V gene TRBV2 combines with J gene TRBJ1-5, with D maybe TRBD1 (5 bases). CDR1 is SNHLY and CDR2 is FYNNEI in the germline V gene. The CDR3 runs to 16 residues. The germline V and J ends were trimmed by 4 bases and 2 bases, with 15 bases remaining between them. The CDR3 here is CASSGPGGRGNQPQHF. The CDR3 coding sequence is TGTGCCAGCAGTGGCCCCGGGGGAAGGGGCAATCAGCCCCAGCATTTT. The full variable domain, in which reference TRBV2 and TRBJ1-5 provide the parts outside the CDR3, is EPEVTQTPSHQVTQMGQEVILRCVPISNHLYFYWYRQILGQKVEFLVSFYNNEISEKSEIFDDQFSVERPDGSNFTLKIRSTKLEDSAMYFCASSGPGGRGNQPQHFGDGTRLSIL.

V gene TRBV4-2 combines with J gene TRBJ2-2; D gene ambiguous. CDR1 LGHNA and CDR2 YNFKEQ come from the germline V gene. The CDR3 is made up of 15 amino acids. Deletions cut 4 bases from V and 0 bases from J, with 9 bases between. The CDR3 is CASSPRLANTGELFF. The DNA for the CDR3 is TGTGCCAGCAGCCCCCGACTCGCGAACACCGGGGAGCTGTTTTTT.

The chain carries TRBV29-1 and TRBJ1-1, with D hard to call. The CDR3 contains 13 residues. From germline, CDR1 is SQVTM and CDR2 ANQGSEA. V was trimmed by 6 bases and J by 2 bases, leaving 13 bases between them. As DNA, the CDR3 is TGCAGCGTGCGGAGGTCGGGTAACACTGAAGCTTTCTTT. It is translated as CSVRRSGNTEAFF.

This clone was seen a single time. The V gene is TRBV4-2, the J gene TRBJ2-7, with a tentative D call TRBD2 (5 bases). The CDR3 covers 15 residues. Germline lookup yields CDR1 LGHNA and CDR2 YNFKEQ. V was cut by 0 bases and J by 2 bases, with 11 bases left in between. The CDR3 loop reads CASSQDEGAPYEQYF. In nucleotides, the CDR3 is TGTGCCAGCAGCCAAGATGAGGGAGCCCCCTACGAGCAGTACTTC.

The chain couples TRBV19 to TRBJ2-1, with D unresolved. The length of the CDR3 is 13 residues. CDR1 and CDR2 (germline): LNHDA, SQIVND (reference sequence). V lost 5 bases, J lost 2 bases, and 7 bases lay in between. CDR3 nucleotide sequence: TGTGCCAGTAGTCGTCAGACCTACAATGAGCAGTTCTTC. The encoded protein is CASSRQTYNEQFF.

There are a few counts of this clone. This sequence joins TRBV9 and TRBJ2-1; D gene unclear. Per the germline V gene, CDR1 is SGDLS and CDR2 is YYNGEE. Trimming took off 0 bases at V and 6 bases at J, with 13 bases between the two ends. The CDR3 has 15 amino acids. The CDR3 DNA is TGTGCCAGCAGCGTAGGACTGGCAACCGCCAATGAGCAGTTCTTC. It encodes CASSVGLATANEQFF.